This entry features one T cell receptor beta chain sequence. This specimen belongs to a study of cytomegalovirus exposure and HLA in healthy donors. V was clipped by 1 base and J by 5 bases; unmatched bases: 5. The CDR3 contains 15 residues. Germline-derived CDR1 and CDR2 are PRHDT and FYEKMQ (reference sequence). In the PCR, 60 Vbeta and 13 Jbeta primers were used. Sequenced by immunoSEQ multiplex PCR; TCRdb stores in-frame clones only, minus some. This sample has about 79,000 clones, with 74% found just once. The chain couples TRBV13 to TRBJ2-5; 9 positions agree with TRBD2. The receptor was isolated from a man aged 40-50 years in good health and CMV-seropositive. Source material: PBMCs. Here the CDR3 reads CASSLVAGGLETQYF. The DNA of the CDR3 is TGTGCCAGCAGCTTAGTGGCGGGGGGGCTGGAGACCCAGTACTTC.